This T cell receptor beta chain was sequenced during a study of blood T cell repertoires in COVID-19 (dated by TCRdb to between 2020 and 2021). With respect to the entire study: Collaborator samples came from the United States, Italy and Spain and covered acute and convalescent phases of COVID-19. The prospective study material was composed of cDNA or gDNA derived from T cells, B-cell-depleted T cells, or PBMCs. Subjects who had been exposed to COVID-19, were actively infected with it, or had recovered from it provided the deeply sampled blood TCRbeta repertoires that made up the dataset. The repertoires were made available in a free public database intended to serve as a resource for research on the immune response to SARS-CoV-2. Samples came from the ongoing ImmuneRACE study (first 160 participants) plus 1,254 subjects from 6 global collaborators. Nearly every sample came with metadata listing a de-identified subject ID, COVID-19 status, age in years and sex. Where available, HLA class I and class II types were obtained from metadata supplied by the sample provider rather than from assay-based typing. Study-wide conclusions, independent of this receptor: How much clinical and demographic metadata was included differed by source and by participant, and the metadata was provided uncurated.

Whole blood was collected in K2EDTA tubes by collaborating institutions according to the institutions' own protocols. Collaborator samples were shipped for TCRbeta analysis as frozen whole blood, isolated PBMCs, or DNA extracted from either sample type. Worth noting for this clone: What antigen it recognizes has not been identified. One base away there is no much larger clone; base qualities are not given.

The junction shows trimming of 6 bases on V and 0 bases on J, and the gene matches do not reach 3 bases of it. The CDR3 runs 15 amino acids, cysteine and phenylalanine included. This entry keeps only the CDR3 DNA: 45 bases, framed from base 1. Per the germline V gene, MDHEN is the CDR1 and SYDVKM is the CDR2. The immunoSEQ Assay, a bias-controlled multiplex PCR, was used to amplify TCRbeta CDR3 regions from genomic DNA. The published analysis was carried out like this. Nucleated cell counts per sample were estimated from amplification of reference gene primers within the assay. Sequence reads were collapsed and filtered to measure the absolute abundance of every unique TCRbeta CDR3 rearrangement. For each sample, productive Simpson clonality was calculated as the square root of Simpson's diversity index over productive rearrangements. The immuneACCESS repertoire file appears here via TCRdb, limited to in-frame rearrangements. These files lack a portion of the clones; in checked studies, under half of the deficit traces to unresolved V genes, and the cause of the others is not known. The D gene and trimming were derived from the DNA, and the V and J assignments and clone size from that table. Present in this sample are more than 110,000 clones, 82% of which were seen just once. Approximately 4.1% of the sample is taken by the ten largest.

The TCR sequence derives from a woman of 80 years or more with acute or convalescent COVID-19. This chain joins TRBV28 to TRBJ2-7; 12 bases in the middle match TRBD2. Sequencing was done on a sample of peripheral blood. The CDR3 in this case is CASRRTSGASYEQYF. The sequenced DNA is TGTGCCAGCAGGCGGACTAGCGGGGCCTCCTACGAGCAGTACTTC. With the rest looked up from the reference TRBV28 and TRBJ2-7 genes rather than sequenced, the full variable domain is DVKVTQSSRYLVKRTGEKVFLECVQDMDHENMFWYRQDPGLGLRLIYFSYDVKMKEKGDIPEGYSVSREKKERFSLILESASTNQTSMYLCASRRTSGASYEQYFGPGTRLTVT.